These 25 T cell receptor beta chains originate from one sample sequenced in a study of control samples from healthy donors and cancer patients (dated by TCRdb to the early 2020s). The library was built by means of the immunoSEQ multiplex PCR assay. What TCRdb holds here is the immuneACCESS table cut down to in-frame rearrangements. Part of the clones is not present; checked against another copy, under half of the missing clones reflect an unresolved V gene, and the others are unexplained. For this sample there are over 150,000 clones; approximately 92% appear just once. The ten largest clones capture 2% to 2.5% of the sample. Sequenced input: blood. These receptor sequences come from a woman aged 40-49 years in good health.

This chain joins TRBV7-2 and TRBJ1-5; D is unclear. Trimming removed 0 bases from V and 4 bases from J, with 4 bases in between. Germline V gives CDR1 SGHTA, CDR2 FQGNSA. This CDR3 contains 13 residues. The CDR3 loop is CASSLAPNQPQHF. Written as DNA, the CDR3 is TGTGCCAGCAGCTTAGCGCCGAATCAGCCCCAGCATTTT.

V and J are TRBV12-5 and TRBJ2-3, with D possibly being TRBD2 (6 bases). The CDR3 runs 16 residues. Germline CDR1 reads LGHNT; CDR2 reads FRNRAP. V shed 6 bases and J shed 4 bases, with 20 bases lying between them. CDR3 loop: CASGRPVGGHADTQYF. CDR3 sequence (DNA): TGTGCTAGTGGACGGCCGGTGGGGGGTCATGCAGATACGCAGTATTTT.

The genes are TRBV5-1 and TRBJ1-4; D gene unclear. With 0 bases removed from V and 0 bases from J, the gap between germline ends came to 6 bases. CDR3 length equals 15 residues. Germline V lookup: CDR1 SGHRS, CDR2 YFSETQ. Written as DNA, the CDR3 is TGCGCCAGCAGCTTGGGCGTTGCAACTAATGAAAAACTGTTTTTT. Its protein product is CASSLGVATNEKLFF.

This sequence joins TRBV5-5 and TRBJ2-2, with D unresolved. Trimming took 0 bases from V and 1 from J, leaving 10 bases between them. Germline V gene sequence: CDR1 SGHKS, CDR2 YYEKEE (reference sequence). The CDR3 consists of 16 residues. The CDR3 DNA is TGTGCCAGCAGCTTGGGGGTAGGGCAGAACACCGGGGAGCTGTTTTTT. The encoded protein is CASSLGVGQNTGELFF.

This chain uses TRBV2 with TRBJ1-2; no clear D gene. The CDR3 consists of 13 residues. Trimming shortened V by 4 bases and J by 2 bases, and 8 bases separated the two germline ends. CDR1 SNHLY and CDR2 FYNNEI come from the germline V gene. The CDR3 DNA is TGTGCCAGCAGTGTGGGCATAAACTATGGCTACACCTTC. Amino acids: CASSVGINYGYTF.

The rearrangement uses TRBV6-5 and TRBJ1-1, with D unclear. This CDR3 is built from 14 residues. V was pared by 4 bases and J by 2 bases, with 11 bases between. The germline V gene has CDR1 MNHEY and CDR2 SVGAGI. This CDR3 is CASSSRVTNTEAFF. For the CDR3, the DNA is TGTGCCAGCAGTTCGAGGGTAACTAACACTGAAGCTTTCTTT.

The chain couples TRBV11-2 to TRBJ2-5, with 7 positions matching TRBD2. The CDR3 contains 15 residues. From germline, CDR1 is SGHAT and CDR2 FQNNGV. V was clipped by 5 bases and J by 1 base; unmatched bases: 7. This CDR3 is CASSPLRGVQETQYF. The CDR3 DNA follows: TGTGCCAGCAGCCCCCTCCGGGGGGTCCAAGAGACCCAGTACTTC.

This chain joins TRBV3-1 (or the pseudogene TRBV3-2) and TRBJ1-6; D unresolved. Trimming stripped 1 base from V and 0 bases from J, with 10 bases between. This CDR3 spans 17 amino acids. Germline V CDR1 and CDR2: LGHDT, YNNKEL (reference sequence). The CDR3 protein is CASSQVSGFSYNSPLHF. The CDR3 DNA is TGTGCCAGCAGCCAAGTCAGCGGGTTCTCCTATAATTCACCCCTCCACTTT.

The rearrangement links TRBV5-5 to TRBJ2-7; 7 nucleotides line up with TRBD1. CDR3 length equals 17 residues. In germline, CDR1 is SGHKS, CDR2 YYEKEE (reference sequence). V trimming: 0 bases; J trimming: 2 bases; junction bases outside the gene matches: 11. Here the CDR3 reads CASSLGADRDLTYEQYF. In DNA, the CDR3 is TGTGCCAGCAGCTTGGGGGCCGACAGGGACCTTACCTACGAGCAGTACTTC.

The rearrangement uses TRBV2 and TRBJ2-3; a possible D gene is TRBD2 (5 bases). Germline values: CDR1 SNHLY, CDR2 FYNNEI. V gave up 7 bases and J gave up 1 base, with 15 bases separating them. This CDR3 has 15 residues. The chain's CDR3 is CASTAGVTGTDTQYF. CDR3 in DNA: TGTGCCAGCACAGCCGGGGTGACTGGCACAGATACGCAGTATTTT.

The gene calls are TRBV5-1 and TRBJ2-3; 7 nucleotides align to TRBD2. The J segment lost 3 bases and the V segment lost 3 bases, leaving 4 bases of the junction unmatched. The CDR3 contains 14 residues. Germline V gene sequence: CDR1 SGHRS, CDR2 YFSETQ. The CDR3 DNA reads TGCGCCAGCAGCTCATTAGCGGGTACAGATACGCAGTATTTT. It yields the protein CASSSLAGTDTQYF.

The gene calls are TRBV5-8 and TRBJ1-2, with D possibly matching TRBD1 (5 bases). The CDR3 totals 13 residues. V was shortened by 0 bases and J by 5 bases, with 8 bases between the two germline ends. The V gene's germline CDR1 is SGHTS and CDR2 YDEGEE. DNA for the CDR3: TGTGCCAGCAGCTTGGGACAGACTTATGGCTACACCTTC. Translation: CASSLGQTYGYTF.

The V call is TRBV11-2, the J call TRBJ2-5, with 7 bases matching TRBD2. Germline lookup yields CDR1 SGHAT and CDR2 FQNNGV. The CDR3 runs to 14 residues. The ends lost 5 bases at V and 4 bases at J; junction bases unmatched: 7. The CDR3 DNA is TGTGCCAGCAGCCCCGTGGGGGGGGGAGAGACCCAGTACTTC. Its translation is CASSPVGGGETQYF.

This chain connects TRBV2 to TRBJ1-4, with 7 bases matching TRBD1. CDR1 is SNHLY and CDR2 is FYNNEI in the germline V gene. The CDR3 sequence is 13 residues long. J lost 6 bases, V lost 7 bases, and 5 bases had no gene match. The CDR3 reads CASTPGGYEKLFF. DNA for the CDR3: TGTGCCAGCACCCCAGGGGGGTATGAAAAACTGTTTTTT.

This CDR3 is CASSLLAGPSGEVYEQYF. The DNA of the CDR3 is TGCGCCAGCAGCTTGTTAGCAGGGCCAAGCGGAGAAGTCTACGAGCAGTACTTC. This sequence joins TRBV5-1 and TRBJ2-7; the D gene could be TRBD1 or TRBD2 (5 bases each). V lost 1 base and J lost 3, with 23 bases in between. Germline lookup yields CDR1 SGHRS and CDR2 YFSETQ. The CDR3 totals 18 residues.

The chain is built from TRBV6-5 and TRBJ1-6; a weak D match, TRBD1 (5 bases). V shed 6 bases and J shed 9 bases, with 15 bases lying between them. Per the germline V gene, CDR1 is MNHEY and CDR2 is SVGAGI. The CDR3 length is 14 residues. DNA of the CDR3: TGTGCCAGCAGATTGGCAGGGAGGGGTTCACCCCTCCACTTT. Its protein product is CASRLAGRGSPLHF.

The chain is built from TRBV25-1 and TRBJ2-7; 9 bases are a match to TRBD1. After removal of 10 bases from V and 4 bases from J, the junction contained 14 bases not matched to a gene. The CDR3 sequence is 15 residues long. Per the germline V gene, CDR1 is MGHDK and CDR2 is SYGVNS. The CDR3 spells CATSDIQGAWYEQYF. The CDR3 bases are TGTGCCACCTCGGATATACAGGGGGCCTGGTACGAGCAGTACTTC.

The chain uses TRBV7-9 and TRBJ1-1; D is unresolved. V lost 5 bases to trimming and J lost 7 bases, with 14 bases between them. Germline loops: CDR1 SEHNR, CDR2 FQNEAQ (reference sequence). This CDR3 region has 13 residues. The DNA of the CDR3 is TGTGCCAGCAGCACCACCTCTGGGCTTGAAGCTTTCTTT. Amino acids: CASSTTSGLEAFF. The variable domain in full, completed from reference TRBV7-9 and TRBJ1-1, reads DTGVSQNPRHKITKRGQNVTFRCDPISEHNRLYWYRQTLGQGPEFLTYFQNEAQLEKSRLLSDRFSAERPKGSFSTLEIQRTEQGDSAMYLCASSTTSGLEAFFGQGTRLTVV.

This clone is a singleton in its sample. The chain recombines TRBV18 with TRBJ2-3; the D gene is possibly TRBD2 (6 bases). This CDR3 region has 15 residues. Trimming pared 4 bases from V and 3 bases from J, leaving 14 bases between. The germline CDR1 and CDR2 sequences are KGHSH and LQKENI. CDR3 loop: CASSQVGGETDTQYF. Here the CDR3 DNA reads TGTGCCAGCTCACAGGTCGGGGGTGAAACAGATACGCAGTATTTT.

The chain is built from TRBV4-1 and TRBJ2-1, with D maybe TRBD2 (7 bases). The CDR3 sequence is 16 residues long. The germline V and J ends were trimmed by 1 base and 11 bases, with 21 bases remaining between them. Germline V lookup: CDR1 MGHRA, CDR2 YSYEKL. The CDR3 DNA is TGCGCCAGCAGCCAAGTTGAGGGGGGGATGCTCGGTCAGCAGTTCTTC. It codes for CASSQVEGGMLGQQFF.

The chain is built from TRBV6-2 or TRBV6-3 and TRBJ2-5; 10 bases match TRBD2. The CDR3 loop spans 16 amino acids. In germline, CDR1 is MNHEY, CDR2 SVGEGT. With 2 bases clipped from V and 4 bases from J, the junction kept 7 bases outside the gene matches. The CDR3 sequence is CASSYVTSGESETQYF. The CDR3 DNA reads as TGTGCCAGCAGTTACGTCACTAGCGGGGAGTCAGAGACCCAGTACTTC.

The chain carries TRBV7-8 and TRBJ1-1; 7 nucleotides align to TRBD1. Germline V gene data show CDR1 as SGHVS and CDR2 as FQNEAQ. The J segment lost 5 bases and the V segment lost 5 bases, leaving 5 bases of the junction unmatched. The CDR3 consists of 13 residues. The CDR3 region is CASSQGVRTEAFF. CDR3 DNA: TGTGCCAGCAGCCAGGGGGTCAGGACTGAAGCTTTCTTT.

The V and J genes are TRBV19 and TRBJ1-2; TRBD1 is a possible D gene (6 bases). CDR1 is LNHDA, CDR2 SQIVND, per germline (reference sequence). The V and J ends lost 3 bases and 6 bases respectively, with 11 bases between them. CDR3 length: 13 residues. The DNA for the CDR3 is TGTGCCAGTAGTATTCTAGAGGGGGATGGCTACACCTTC. This sequence encodes CASSILEGDGYTF.

This chain connects TRBV13 to TRBJ2-7, with 8 bases matching TRBD2. The CDR3 length is 14 residues. Looked up from germline, CDR1 is PRHDT and CDR2 is FYEKMQ (reference sequence). After removal of 5 bases from V and 6 bases from J, the junction contained 9 bases not matched to a gene. CDR3 bases: TGTGCCAGCAGCACCGGGGGGGGCCCCAGCGAGCAGTACTTC. Protein sequence: CASSTGGGPSEQYF.

The sample holds one count of this clone. The chain links TRBV25-1 to TRBJ2-5; perhaps TRBD1 as D (6 bases). Germline V gene data show CDR1 as MGHDK and CDR2 as SYGVNS. CDR3 length: 14 amino acids. Trimming removed 7 bases from V and 5 bases from J, with 17 bases in between. CDR3 amino acids: CASTPGDFVETQYF. Here the CDR3 DNA reads TGTGCCAGCACCCCAGGGGATTTCGTTGAGACCCAGTACTTC.